Listed below are T cell receptor beta chains from one sample, sequenced in a study of response to subunit inactivated influenza vaccine. MiXCR, applied by TCRdb to the RT-PCR reads, yields one record per CDR3 protein. The repertoire holds around 530,000 distinct CDR3 sequences, with approximately 12% as singletons. Sequenced here: PBMCs from blood, sampled on the day of vaccination. The receptors originated from a man aged 45 to 65 who received an inactivated influenza vaccine. Each CDR3 is given without its conserved first and last residue.

cdr3_aa: ASSWRADTQY
j_call: TRBJ2-3
v_call: TRBV7-9

cdr3_aa: ASSYQGQETQY
j_call: TRBJ2-5
v_call: TRBV6-2/TRBV6-3

cdr3_aa: ASSILNYEQF
j_call: TRBJ2-1
v_call: TRBV6-2/TRBV6-3

cdr3_aa: AISESMTSGSYTQY
j_call: TRBJ2-3
v_call: TRBV10-3

cdr3_aa: SARVTSGFEQF
j_call: TRBJ2-1
v_call: TRBV20-1

cdr3_aa: SATTPVGGAGGYT
j_call: TRBJ1-2
v_call: TRBV20-1

cdr3_aa: ASSYGEQGRNQPQH
j_call: TRBJ1-5
v_call: TRBV6-2/TRBV6-3

cdr3_aa: ASSPPRVGGNTIY
j_call: TRBJ1-3
v_call: TRBV28

cdr3_aa: ASSPGGLAGNYEQY
j_call: TRBJ2-7
v_call: TRBV6-2/TRBV6-3

cdr3_aa: ASSLRGTSLRNTGELF
j_call: TRBJ2-2
v_call: TRBV12-3/TRBV12-4

cdr3_aa: ASSSWEWDNEQF
j_call: TRBJ2-1
v_call: TRBV5-1

cdr3_aa: ASSPGTSGAYEQY
j_call: TRBJ2-7
v_call: TRBV18

cdr3_aa: SARGPLPMTWVTQPQH
j_call: TRBJ1-5
v_call: TRBV20-1

cdr3_aa: ASSLGQSNTEAF
j_call: TRBJ1-1
v_call: TRBV5-1

cdr3_aa: ASSLLRSYEQY
j_call: TRBJ2-7
v_call: TRBV7-2

cdr3_aa: ASSRPGETDTQY
j_call: TRBJ2-3
v_call: TRBV12-3/TRBV12-4

cdr3_aa: ASSWTGRGQPQH
j_call: TRBJ1-5
v_call: TRBV12-3/TRBV12-4

cdr3_aa: ASSWGTGLALNEQF
j_call: TRBJ2-1
v_call: TRBV27

cdr3_aa: ASSEVITYEQY
j_call: TRBJ2-7
v_call: TRBV6-1

cdr3_aa: ASSQGRGGEKLF
j_call: TRBJ1-4
v_call: TRBV4-2

cdr3_aa: ASLGQNTGELF
j_call: TRBJ2-2
v_call: TRBV28

cdr3_aa: ASSYRDRVADEQF
j_call: TRBJ2-1
v_call: TRBV6-5

cdr3_aa: ASRDGTAPSYGYT
j_call: TRBJ1-2
v_call: TRBV27

cdr3_aa: ASSSPLAGLTDTQY
j_call: TRBJ2-3
v_call: TRBV7-9

cdr3_aa: ASSLMGPGANEQF
j_call: TRBJ2-1
v_call: TRBV7-2

cdr3_aa: ASSGHKNTEAF
j_call: TRBJ1-1
v_call: TRBV6-1

cdr3_aa: ASSPRGSPYEQY
j_call: TRBJ2-7
v_call: TRBV7-9

cdr3_aa: ASSLVTQDTQY
j_call: TRBJ2-3
v_call: TRBV5-6

cdr3_aa: ASSLAPLWEKSYEQY
j_call: TRBJ2-7
v_call: TRBV7-9

cdr3_aa: SAPHPGLASYEQY
j_call: TRBJ2-7
v_call: TRBV20-1

cdr3_aa: ASSLATTVAQY
j_call: TRBJ2-3
v_call: TRBV12-3/TRBV12-4

cdr3_aa: ASSFPTGQGTSGISYEQY
j_call: TRBJ2-7
v_call: TRBV5-5

cdr3_aa: ASSQDSLAGGVYEQY
j_call: TRBJ2-7
v_call: TRBV4-3

cdr3_aa: ASSPPGGTRHLGELF
j_call: TRBJ2-2
v_call: TRBV18

cdr3_aa: ASSQSLLKRDTQY
j_call: TRBJ2-3
v_call: TRBV2

cdr3_aa: ASRAGQGSQPQH
j_call: TRBJ1-5
v_call: TRBV12-3/TRBV12-4

cdr3_aa: ASTQLVGRDGYT
j_call: TRBJ1-2
v_call: TRBV19

cdr3_aa: ASSFGPHVGTGELF
j_call: TRBJ2-2
v_call: TRBV5-1

cdr3_aa: SAHPGLAVRDTQY
j_call: TRBJ2-3
v_call: TRBV20-1

cdr3_aa: ATSDLYSANEQF
j_call: TRBJ2-1
v_call: TRBV24-1

cdr3_aa: ASSSPGAGNTGELF
j_call: TRBJ2-2
v_call: TRBV27

cdr3_aa: ASSPLGRGTDTQY
j_call: TRBJ2-3
v_call: TRBV4-1

cdr3_aa: ASSLGPDRVSYEQY
j_call: TRBJ2-7
v_call: TRBV11-2

cdr3_aa: SARGVWPSKETQY
j_call: TRBJ2-5
v_call: TRBV20-1

cdr3_aa: ASSKQVSWTYEQY
j_call: TRBJ2-7
v_call: TRBV3-1

cdr3_aa: ASNKPGTSGTETQH
j_call: TRBJ2-5
v_call: TRBV5-6

cdr3_aa: ASRGLAGGTRQF
j_call: TRBJ2-1
v_call: TRBV2

cdr3_aa: ASSLSHGGGNEKLF
j_call: TRBJ1-4
v_call: TRBV28

cdr3_aa: ASSPFGVSLGYT
j_call: TRBJ1-2
v_call: TRBV7-9

cdr3_aa: ASSLARGAQY
j_call: TRBJ2-5
v_call: TRBV7-9

cdr3_aa: AISDSKEDYGYT
j_call: TRBJ1-2
v_call: TRBV10-3

cdr3_aa: ASSSQGGDGEKLF
j_call: TRBJ1-4
v_call: TRBV5-1

cdr3_aa: ASSLTSFSYEQY
j_call: TRBJ2-7
v_call: TRBV7-2

cdr3_aa: SALRPSGLSYNEQF
j_call: TRBJ2-1
v_call: TRBV20-1